Listed below are T cell receptor beta chains from one sample, sequenced in a study of blood T cell repertoires in COVID-19. Profiling relied on immunoSEQ multiplex PCR, and the TCRdb table lists in-frame clones only, not all of them. This sample has tens of thousands of clones, with more than 55% found just once. Material for sequencing was PBMCs or T cells enriched from blood (not recorded which). These receptor sequences come from a woman aged 60-75 years who had been exposed to COVID-19. Each CDR3 is given with its conserved first and last residue. D genes are given only for firm matches. A clone size is listed for some rows: how often the clone was seen (once, few, many), or a class if it is expanded.

V: TRBV15
size: NA
J: TRBJ1-5
D: NA
CDR3: CATSREPGHYSNQPQHF
DNA: TGTGCCACCAGCAGAGAACCGGGACACTATAGCAATCAGCCCCAGCATTTT

V: TRBV30
size: NA
J: TRBJ1-4
D: NA
CDR3: CAWSTGTEKLFF
DNA: TGTGCCTGGAGTACAGGGACCGAAAAACTGTTTTTT

V: TRBV5-4
size: NA
J: TRBJ2-5
D: TRBD2
CDR3: CASSLPSGGRETQYF
DNA: TGTGCCAGCAGCTTGCCTAGCGGGGGGAGGGAGACCCAGTACTTC

V: TRBV2
size: NA
J: TRBJ1-2
D: NA
CDR3: CASSGTAGSYGYTF
DNA: TGTGCCAGCAGTGGGACAGCGGGAAGCTATGGCTACACCTTC

V: TRBV30
size: NA
J: TRBJ1-1
D: TRBD1
CDR3: CAWTRGQGWAGTEAFF
DNA: TGTGCCTGGACCCGGGGACAGGGATGGGCGGGCACTGAAGCTTTCTTT

V: TRBV19
size: once
J: TRBJ1-5
D: TRBD1
CDR3: CASTAFYGQGGQNQPQHF
DNA: TGTGCCAGTACCGCCTTTTACGGACAGGGAGGCCAAAATCAGCCCCAGCATTTT

V: TRBV5-4
size: NA
J: TRBJ1-1
D: NA
CDR3: CASSFTGRTEAFF
DNA: TGTGCCAGCAGCTTTACAGGGCGCACTGAAGCTTTCTTT

V: TRBV5-4
size: NA
J: TRBJ2-7
D: NA
CDR3: CASSYGQTNGDEQYF
DNA: TGTGCCAGCAGTTATGGACAGACTAACGGGGACGAGCAGTACTTC

V: TRBV25-1
size: NA
J: TRBJ2-5
D: TRBD2
CDR3: CATRGLAGAPGETQYF
DNA: TGTGCCACCCGAGGGCTAGCGGGGGCCCCGGGGGAGACCCAGTACTTC

V: TRBV3-1/TRBV3-2
size: NA
J: TRBJ1-6
D: TRBD1
CDR3: CASSQPGQLFNSPLHF
DNA: TGTGCCAGCAGCCAGCCGGGACAGCTATTCAATTCACCCCTCCACTTT

V: TRBV7-9
size: once
J: TRBJ2-7
D: NA
CDR3: CASTVSGEQYF
DNA: TGTGCCAGCACCGTGTCCGGGGAGCAGTACTTC

V: TRBV5-5
size: few
J: TRBJ2-7
D: NA
CDR3: CASSPGGIYEQYF
DNA: TGTGCCAGCAGCCCAGGGGGGATCTACGAGCAGTACTTC

V: TRBV7-9
size: NA
J: TRBJ2-5
D: NA
CDR3: CASSLVPGEKTQYF
DNA: TGTGCCAGCAGCTTAGTCCCGGGGGAAAAGACCCAGTACTTC

V: TRBV19
size: NA
J: TRBJ1-1
D: TRBD1
CDR3: CASSWETGGTEAFF
DNA: TGTGCCAGTAGTTGGGAAACAGGGGGAACTGAAGCTTTCTTT

V: TRBV19
size: many
J: TRBJ1-1
D: NA
CDR3: CASSKDSLNTEAFF
DNA: TGTGCCAGTAGTAAGGACAGCTTGAACACTGAAGCTTTCTTT

V: TRBV5-5
size: NA
J: TRBJ2-1
D: TRBD1
CDR3: CASSSRTGFPYNEQFF
DNA: TGTGCCAGCAGCTCCCGGACAGGCTTCCCCTACAATGAGCAGTTCTTC

V: TRBV7-8
size: NA
J: TRBJ1-2
D: NA
CDR3: CASSLDHSQSRIYGYTF
DNA: TGTGCCAGCAGCTTAGATCATAGTCAGAGCAGGATCTATGGCTACACCTTC

V: TRBV29-1
size: NA
J: TRBJ2-2
D: NA
CDR3: CSVDGGNTGELFF
DNA: TGCAGCGTTGATGGTGGCAACACCGGGGAGCTGTTTTTT

V: TRBV5-5
size: NA
J: TRBJ1-1
D: TRBD1
CDR3: CASSSGVTGVYAEAFF
DNA: TGTGCCAGCAGCAGCGGGGTGACAGGGGTTTATGCTGAAGCTTTCTTT

V: TRBV25-1
size: few
J: TRBJ1-2
D: TRBD1
CDR3: CASRGPRTGGMDGYTF
DNA: TGTGCCAGCAGGGGCCCTCGGACAGGGGGAATGGATGGCTACACCTTC

V: TRBV3-1/TRBV3-2
size: once
J: TRBJ2-2
D: NA
CDR3: CASSPIRTANTGELFF
DNA: TGTGCCAGCAGCCCAATCCGGACAGCGAACACCGGGGAGCTGTTTTTT

V: TRBV7-2
size: NA
J: TRBJ2-7
D: TRBD1
CDR3: CASSLARGLNEQYF
DNA: TGTGCCAGCAGCTTAGCCAGGGGGCTCAACGAGCAGTACTTC

V: TRBV7-8
size: NA
J: TRBJ2-1
D: TRBD1
CDR3: CASSARQGASYNEQFF
DNA: TGTGCCAGCAGCGCCCGACAGGGGGCAAGCTACAATGAGCAGTTCTTC

V: TRBV2
size: once
J: TRBJ2-7
D: TRBD1
CDR3: CASCRDRGLHEQYF
DNA: TGTGCCTCCTGCCGGGACAGGGGGTTACACGAGCAGTACTTC

V: TRBV30
size: NA
J: TRBJ1-5
D: NA
CDR3: CAWSPGRRAHSNQPQHF
DNA: TGTGCCTGGAGTCCGGGGAGACGGGCCCATAGCAATCAGCCCCAGCATTTT

V: TRBV30
size: NA
J: TRBJ2-1
D: NA
CDR3: CAWRQANEQFF
DNA: TGTGCCTGGAGACAGGCAAATGAGCAGTTCTTC

V: TRBV29-1
size: NA
J: TRBJ2-5
D: NA
CDR3: CSVGTGQETQYF
DNA: TGCAGCGTTGGAACAGGCCAAGAGACCCAGTACTTC

V: TRBV7-9
size: NA
J: TRBJ1-3
D: NA
CDR3: CASSFGQFDSGNTIYF
DNA: TGTGCCAGCAGCTTCGGACAGTTCGACTCTGGAAACACCATATATTTT

V: TRBV6-2/TRBV6-3
size: NA
J: TRBJ2-1
D: NA
CDR3: CASSPTGAEYNEQFF
DNA: TGTGCCAGCAGTCCCACCGGAGCGGAGTACAATGAGCAGTTCTTC

V: TRBV28
size: few
J: TRBJ2-1
D: TRBD2
CDR3: CASLTGASGSKEQFF
DNA: TGTGCCAGCCTGACCGGAGCTAGCGGATCGAAGGAGCAGTTCTTC

V: TRBV18
size: many
J: TRBJ1-6
D: NA
CDR3: CASSPISGGAPNSPLHF
DNA: TGTGCCAGCTCACCGATATCGGGGGGGGCTCCCAATTCACCCCTCCACTTT

V: TRBV6-5
size: many
J: TRBJ1-5
D: NA
CDR3: CASSYPGGSSNQPQHF
DNA: TGTGCCAGCAGTTACCCGGGGGGTAGCAGCAATCAGCCCCAGCATTTT

V: TRBV29-1
size: many
J: TRBJ2-2
D: TRBD1
CDR3: CSVDSGQGDTGELFF
DNA: TGCAGCGTTGACTCGGGACAGGGAGACACCGGGGAGCTGTTTTTT

V: TRBV7-8
size: NA
J: TRBJ1-2
D: TRBD1
CDR3: CASSYWTGGYTF
DNA: TGTGCCAGCAGCTACTGGACAGGCGGCTACACCTTC

V: TRBV7-9
size: NA
J: TRBJ1-1
D: TRBD1
CDR3: CASSLGTGREAFF
DNA: TGTGCCAGCAGCCTCGGGACAGGGAGGGAAGCTTTCTTT

V: TRBV28
size: NA
J: TRBJ1-2
D: NA
CDR3: CASSPTANYGYTF
DNA: TGTGCCAGCAGCCCGACAGCTAACTATGGCTACACCTTC

V: TRBV7-8
size: NA
J: TRBJ2-3
D: TRBD2
CDR3: CASRGELAGVGDTQYF
DNA: TGTGCCAGCAGGGGGGAGCTAGCGGGAGTTGGAGATACGCAGTATTTT

V: TRBV5-1
size: once
J: TRBJ2-2
D: NA
CDR3: CASSSTGIGELFF
DNA: TGCGCCAGCAGCTCCACAGGGATTGGGGAGCTGTTTTTT

V: TRBV14
size: many
J: TRBJ1-1
D: NA
CDR3: CASSQGKLRYPNTEAFF
DNA: TGTGCCAGCAGCCAAGGAAAGCTGCGGTATCCGAACACTGAAGCTTTCTTT

V: TRBV29-1
size: NA
J: TRBJ2-5
D: TRBD2
CDR3: CSVAPIAGTQETQYF
DNA: TGCAGCGTTGCGCCTATAGCGGGGACCCAAGAGACCCAGTACTTC

V: TRBV2
size: few
J: TRBJ2-3
D: NA
CDR3: CASRREADTQYF
DNA: TGTGCCAGCAGAAGAGAGGCAGATACGCAGTATTTT

V: TRBV2
size: NA
J: TRBJ1-2
D: NA
CDR3: CASSEDFDGYTF
DNA: TGTGCCAGCAGTGAGGACTTCGATGGCTACACCTTC

V: TRBV5-1
size: NA
J: TRBJ1-6
D: NA
CDR3: CASSLGGSLDSPLHF
DNA: TGCGCCAGCAGCTTAGGAGGTTCCCTTGACTCACCCCTCCACTTT

V: TRBV28
size: NA
J: TRBJ1-1
D: NA
CDR3: CASRTGGSTEAFF
DNA: TGTGCCAGCAGAACCGGGGGGAGCACTGAAGCTTTCTTT

V: TRBV12-3/TRBV12-4
size: few
J: TRBJ1-1
D: NA
CDR3: CASSFRGRAEAFF
DNA: TGTGCCAGCAGTTTCAGGGGCAGGGCTGAAGCTTTCTTT

V: TRBV5-5
size: many
J: TRBJ2-7
D: NA
CDR3: CASSLGRATYEQYF
DNA: TGTGCCAGCAGCTTAGGCAGGGCGACCTACGAGCAGTACTTC

V: TRBV10-3
size: once
J: TRBJ2-2
D: NA
CDR3: CAISDHMTANTGELFF
DNA: TGTGCCATCAGTGACCATATGACAGCGAACACCGGGGAGCTGTTTTTT

V: TRBV6-5
size: NA
J: TRBJ2-1
D: NA
CDR3: CASKHGGEQFF
DNA: TGTGCCAGCAAACACGGGGGTGAGCAGTTCTTC

V: TRBV6-6
size: NA
J: TRBJ1-6
D: NA
CDR3: CASSPDGGAITLHF
DNA: TGTGCCAGCAGCCCCGACGGGGGAGCCATTACCCTCCACTTT

V: TRBV10-1
size: few
J: TRBJ1-2
D: NA
CDR3: CASSDHAAGYGYTF
DNA: TGCGCCAGCAGTGACCACGCCGCGGGCTACGGCTACACCTTC

V: TRBV11-2
size: NA
J: TRBJ1-5
D: NA
CDR3: CASSLVAGSSNQPQHF
DNA: TGTGCCAGCAGCTTAGTCGCGGGGTCTAGCAATCAGCCCCAGCATTTT

V: TRBV7-9
size: NA
J: TRBJ2-7
D: NA
CDR3: CASSSDEGEQYF
DNA: TGTGCCAGCAGCTCCGACGAGGGCGAGCAGTACTTC

V: TRBV4-3
size: once
J: TRBJ2-3
D: NA
CDR3: CASSQDALSDSTDTQYF
DNA: TGCGCCAGCAGCCAAGATGCCCTTAGTGACTCCACAGATACGCAGTATTTT

V: TRBV7-2
size: NA
J: TRBJ1-5
D: NA
CDR3: CASSLARMNQPQHF
DNA: TGTGCCAGCAGCTTAGCGCGGATGAACCAGCCCCAGCATTTT

V: TRBV11-2
size: NA
J: TRBJ2-1
D: TRBD2
CDR3: CASSLGTSGSLAFF
DNA: TGTGCCAGCAGCTTAGGGACTAGCGGGAGTCTGGCGTTCTTC

V: TRBV3-1/TRBV3-2
size: few
J: TRBJ1-1
D: TRBD1
CDR3: CASSLTGGTEAFF
DNA: TGTGCCAGCAGCCTTACAGGGGGCACTGAAGCTTTCTTT

V: TRBV19
size: NA
J: TRBJ2-2
D: TRBD1
CDR3: CASFDRANTGELFF
DNA: TGTGCCAGTTTCGACAGGGCGAACACCGGGGAGCTGTTTTTT

V: TRBV5-1
size: NA
J: TRBJ1-1
D: NA
CDR3: CASGKGNMNTEAFF
DNA: TGCGCCAGCGGAAAGGGGAACATGAACACTGAAGCTTTCTTT